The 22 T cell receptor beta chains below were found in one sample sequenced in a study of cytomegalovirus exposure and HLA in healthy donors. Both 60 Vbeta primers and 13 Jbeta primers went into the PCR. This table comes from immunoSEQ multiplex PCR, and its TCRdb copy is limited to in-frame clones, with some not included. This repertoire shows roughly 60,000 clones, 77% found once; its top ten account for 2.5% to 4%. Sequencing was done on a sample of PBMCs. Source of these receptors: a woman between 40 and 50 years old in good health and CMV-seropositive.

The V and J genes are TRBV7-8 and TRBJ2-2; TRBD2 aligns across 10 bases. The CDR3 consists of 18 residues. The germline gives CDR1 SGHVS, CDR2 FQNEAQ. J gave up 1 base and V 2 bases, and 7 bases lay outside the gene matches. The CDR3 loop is CASSLSGSGGWNTGELFF. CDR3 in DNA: TGTGCCAGCAGCTTAAGTGGTAGCGGGGGGTGGAACACCGGGGAGCTGTTTTTT.

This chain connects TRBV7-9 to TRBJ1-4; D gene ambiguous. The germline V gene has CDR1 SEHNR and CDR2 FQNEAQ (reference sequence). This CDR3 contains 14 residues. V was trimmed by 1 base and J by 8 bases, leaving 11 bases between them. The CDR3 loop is CASSLGIGEEKLFF. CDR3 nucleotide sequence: TGTGCCAGCAGCTTAGGCATCGGAGAAGAAAAACTGTTTTTT. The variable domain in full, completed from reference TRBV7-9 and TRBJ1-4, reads DTGVSQNPRHKITKRGQNVTFRCDPISEHNRLYWYRQTLGQGPEFLTYFQNEAQLEKSRLLSDRFSAERPKGSFSTLEIQRTEQGDSAMYLCASSLGIGEEKLFFGSGTQLSVL.

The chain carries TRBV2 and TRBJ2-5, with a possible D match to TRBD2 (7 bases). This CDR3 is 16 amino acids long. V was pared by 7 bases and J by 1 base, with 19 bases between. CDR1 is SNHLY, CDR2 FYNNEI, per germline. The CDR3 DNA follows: TGTGCCAGCACCGGGGGGCGGATAGGTGGCCAAGAGACCCAGTACTTC. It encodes CASTGGRIGGQETQYF.

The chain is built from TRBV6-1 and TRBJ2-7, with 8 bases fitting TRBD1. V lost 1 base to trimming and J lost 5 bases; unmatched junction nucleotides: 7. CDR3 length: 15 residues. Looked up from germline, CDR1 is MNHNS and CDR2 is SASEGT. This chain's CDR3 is CASSEETGGHHEQYF. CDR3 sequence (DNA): TGTGCCAGCAGTGAAGAAACAGGGGGTCATCACGAGCAGTACTTC.

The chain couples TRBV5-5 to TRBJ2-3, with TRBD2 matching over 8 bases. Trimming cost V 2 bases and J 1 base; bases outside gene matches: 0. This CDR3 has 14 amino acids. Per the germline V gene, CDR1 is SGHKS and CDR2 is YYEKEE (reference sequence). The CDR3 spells CASSFGGGTDTQYF. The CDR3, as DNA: TGTGCCAGCAGCTTCGGGGGGGGCACAGATACGCAGTATTTT.

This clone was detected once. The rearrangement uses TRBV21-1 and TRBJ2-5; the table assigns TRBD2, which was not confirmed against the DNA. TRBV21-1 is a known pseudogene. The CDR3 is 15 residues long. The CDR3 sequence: CASSGTSGVQETQYF. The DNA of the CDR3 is TGTGCCAGCAGTGGGACTAGCGGCGTTCAAGAGACCCAGTACTTC.

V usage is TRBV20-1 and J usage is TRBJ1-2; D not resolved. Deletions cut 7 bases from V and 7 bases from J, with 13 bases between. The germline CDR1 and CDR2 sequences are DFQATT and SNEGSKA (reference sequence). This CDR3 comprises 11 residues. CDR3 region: CSVAPPGGYTF. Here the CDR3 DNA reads TGCAGTGTTGCACCGCCGGGTGGCTACACCTTC.

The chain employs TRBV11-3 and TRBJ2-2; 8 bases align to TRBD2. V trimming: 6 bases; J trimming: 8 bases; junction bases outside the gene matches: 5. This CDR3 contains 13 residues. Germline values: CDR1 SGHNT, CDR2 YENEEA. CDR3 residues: CASSRGGRGELFF. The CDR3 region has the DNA TGTGCCAGCAGTCGGGGGGGCCGGGGGGAGCTGTTTTTT.

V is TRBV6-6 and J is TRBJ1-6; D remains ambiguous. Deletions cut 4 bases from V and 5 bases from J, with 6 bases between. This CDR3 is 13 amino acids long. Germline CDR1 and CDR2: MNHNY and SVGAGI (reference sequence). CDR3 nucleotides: TGTGCCAGCAGTTCGTCGGATAATTCACCCCTCCACTTT. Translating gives CASSSSDNSPLHF.

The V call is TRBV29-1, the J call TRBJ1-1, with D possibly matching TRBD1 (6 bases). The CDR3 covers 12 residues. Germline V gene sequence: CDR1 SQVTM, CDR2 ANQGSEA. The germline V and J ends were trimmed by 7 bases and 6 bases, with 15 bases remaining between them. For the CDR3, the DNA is TGCAGCGCCTCAGGGGAACGCGCTGAAGCTTTCTTT. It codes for CSASGERAEAFF. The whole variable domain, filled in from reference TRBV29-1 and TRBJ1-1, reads SAVISQKPSRDICQRGTSLTIQCQVDSQVTMMFWYRQQPGQSLTLIATANQGSEATYESGFVIDKFPISRPNLTFSTLTVSNMSPEDSSIYLCSASGERAEAFFGQGTRLTVV.

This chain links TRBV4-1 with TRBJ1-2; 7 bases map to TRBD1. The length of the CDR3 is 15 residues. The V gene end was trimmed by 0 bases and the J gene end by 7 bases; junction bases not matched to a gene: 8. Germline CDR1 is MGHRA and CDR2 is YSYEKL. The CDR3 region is CASSQDKTGTLGYTF. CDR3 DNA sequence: TGCGCCAGCAGCCAAGATAAGACAGGGACTCTTGGCTACACCTTC.

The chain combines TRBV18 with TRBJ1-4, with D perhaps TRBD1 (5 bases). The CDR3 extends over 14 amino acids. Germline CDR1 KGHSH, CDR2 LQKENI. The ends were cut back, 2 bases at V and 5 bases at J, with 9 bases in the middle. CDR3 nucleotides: TGTGCCAGCTCACCAGGACAACCCAATGAAAAACTGTTTTTT. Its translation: CASSPGQPNEKLFF.

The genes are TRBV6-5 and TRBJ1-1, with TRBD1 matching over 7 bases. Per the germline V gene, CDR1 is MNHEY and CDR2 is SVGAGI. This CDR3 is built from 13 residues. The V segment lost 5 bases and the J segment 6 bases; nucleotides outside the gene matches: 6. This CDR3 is CASSESRGPEAFF. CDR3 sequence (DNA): TGTGCCAGCAGTGAATCGAGGGGGCCTGAAGCTTTCTTT.

The CDR3 DNA reads TGTGCCAGCAGTCCCACGGGGACAGGGGGCAGCGGCTACACCTTC. Protein product: CASSPTGTGGSGYTF. The chain is built from TRBV6-5 and TRBJ1-2; 12 bases are shared with TRBD1. The CDR3 spans 15 residues. The junction had 9 bases not matched to a gene; V was cut back by 5 bases and J by 8 bases. Germline V gives CDR1 MNHEY, CDR2 SVGAGI.

CDR3 bases: TGTGCCAGCAGCCCTTACAGGGGGCCCTCTTATGGCTACACCTTC. Translated: CASSPYRGPSYGYTF. This chain uses TRBV5-5 with TRBJ1-2; 9 bases line up with TRBD1. The CDR3 spans 15 residues. With V trimmed by 4 bases and J by 5 bases, 9 bases remained unmatched. Germline V gives CDR1 SGHKS, CDR2 YYEKEE (reference sequence).

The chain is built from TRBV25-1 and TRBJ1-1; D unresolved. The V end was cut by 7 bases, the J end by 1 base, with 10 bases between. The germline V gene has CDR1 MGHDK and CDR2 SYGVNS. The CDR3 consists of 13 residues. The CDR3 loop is CASIGIGNTEAFF. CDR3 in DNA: TGTGCCAGCATCGGGATCGGGAACACTGAAGCTTTCTTT. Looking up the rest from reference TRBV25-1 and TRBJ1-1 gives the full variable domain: EADIYQTPRYLVIGTGKKITLECSQTMGHDKMYWYQQDPGMELHLIHYSYGVNSTEKGDLSSESTVSRIRTEHFPLTLESARPSHTSQYLCASIGIGNTEAFFGQGTRLTVV.

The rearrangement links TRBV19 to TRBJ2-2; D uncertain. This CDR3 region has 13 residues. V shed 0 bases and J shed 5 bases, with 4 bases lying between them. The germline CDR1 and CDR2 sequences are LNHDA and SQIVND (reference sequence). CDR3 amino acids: CASSIDQTGELFF. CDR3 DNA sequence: TGTGCCAGTAGTATAGATCAGACCGGGGAGCTGTTTTTT.

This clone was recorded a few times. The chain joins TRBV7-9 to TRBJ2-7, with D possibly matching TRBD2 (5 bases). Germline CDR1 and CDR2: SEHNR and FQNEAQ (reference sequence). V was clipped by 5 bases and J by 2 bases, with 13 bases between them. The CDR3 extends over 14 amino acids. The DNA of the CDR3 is TGTGCCAGCAGCCCCGCTAGCTTCCCCTACGAGCAGTACTTC. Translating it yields CASSPASFPYEQYF.

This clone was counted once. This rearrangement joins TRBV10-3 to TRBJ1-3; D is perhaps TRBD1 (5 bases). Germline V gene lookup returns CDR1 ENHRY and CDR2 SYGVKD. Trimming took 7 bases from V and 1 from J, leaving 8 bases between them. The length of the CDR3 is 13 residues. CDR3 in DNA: TGTGCCATCAAGGGGCTTTCTGGAAACACCATATATTTT. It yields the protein CAIKGLSGNTIYF.

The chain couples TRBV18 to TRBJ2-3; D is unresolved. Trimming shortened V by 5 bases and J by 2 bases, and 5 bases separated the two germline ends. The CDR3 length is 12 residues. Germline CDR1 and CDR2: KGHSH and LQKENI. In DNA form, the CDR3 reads TGTGCCAGCTCATCCTACACAGATACGCAGTATTTT. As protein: CASSSYTDTQYF.

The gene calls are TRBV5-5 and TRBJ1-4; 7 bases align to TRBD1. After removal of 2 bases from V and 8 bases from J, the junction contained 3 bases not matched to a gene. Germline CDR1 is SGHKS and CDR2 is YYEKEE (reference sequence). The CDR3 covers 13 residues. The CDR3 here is CASSLQGPEKLFF. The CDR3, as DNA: TGTGCCAGCAGCTTACAGGGGCCCGAAAAACTGTTTTTT.

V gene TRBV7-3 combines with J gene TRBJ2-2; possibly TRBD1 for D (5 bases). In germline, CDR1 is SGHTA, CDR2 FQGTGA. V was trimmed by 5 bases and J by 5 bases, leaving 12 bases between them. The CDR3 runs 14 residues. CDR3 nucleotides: TGTGCCAGCAGCGATGGACAACTAACCGGGGAGCTGTTTTTT. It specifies CASSDGQLTGELFF.